This entry features one T cell receptor (beta chain) sequence. It has no known antigen specificity. Within one base of it there is no much larger clone, and no base qualities were kept. This specimen comes from a study of control samples from healthy donors and cancer patients (dated by TCRdb to the early 2020s). Including cysteine and phenylalanine, the CDR3 has 12 amino acids. Only the CDR3 DNA is retained, 36 bases long and in frame from the first base. CDR1 and CDR2 are drawn from the germline V gene (reference sequence): MNHEY, SMNVEV. V is clipped by 7 bases and J by 10 bases, and the sequence between their germline boundaries is 13 bases long. Libraries were built with the immunoSEQ multiplex PCR assay. TCRdb retrieved this table from immuneACCESS and kept in-frame rearrangements only. Not all clones are present; in checked studies, unresolved V genes account for under half, and no reason is known for the remainder. In this sample the table shows fewer than 200,000 clones, 70% to 90% of which occur a single time. Around 5.1% of the sample is held by the ten biggest clonotypes.

This chain is built from TRBV27 and TRBJ1-4; the D gene assignment is ambiguous. What was sequenced was blood. This receptor was obtained from a woman in her 30s in good health. The CDR3 is CASNKGGGKLFF. The nucleotides read TGTGCCAGCAATAAAGGCGGTGGAAAACTGTTTTTT. With all but the CDR3 taken from the reference TRBV27 and TRBJ1-4 genes, the full variable domain is: EAQVTQNPRYLITVTGKKLTVTCSQNMNHEYMSWYRQDPGLGLRQIYYSMNVEVTDKGDVPEGYKVSRKEKRNFPLILESPSPNQTSLYFCASNKGGGKLFFGSGTQLSVL.